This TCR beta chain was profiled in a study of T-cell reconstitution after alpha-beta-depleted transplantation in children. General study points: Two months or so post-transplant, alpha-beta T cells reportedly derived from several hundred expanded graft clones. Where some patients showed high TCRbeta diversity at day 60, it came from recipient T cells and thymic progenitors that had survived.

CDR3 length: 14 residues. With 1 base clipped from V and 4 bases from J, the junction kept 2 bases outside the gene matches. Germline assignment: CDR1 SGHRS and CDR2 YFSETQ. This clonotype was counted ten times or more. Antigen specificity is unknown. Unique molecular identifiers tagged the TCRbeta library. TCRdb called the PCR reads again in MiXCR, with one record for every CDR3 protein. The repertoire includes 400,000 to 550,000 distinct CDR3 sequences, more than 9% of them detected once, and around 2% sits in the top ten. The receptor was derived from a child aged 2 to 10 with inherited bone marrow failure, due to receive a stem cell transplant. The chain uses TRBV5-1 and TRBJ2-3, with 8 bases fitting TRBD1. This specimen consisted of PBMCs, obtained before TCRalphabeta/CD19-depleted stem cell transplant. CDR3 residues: CASSLLQGADTQYF. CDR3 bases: TGCGCCAGCAGCTTGCTACAGGGGGCAGATACGCAGTATTTT.